Listed below are T cell receptor beta chains from one sample, sequenced in a study of blood T cell repertoires in COVID-19. Only in-frame clones appear in the TCRdb table, and some are missing; sequencing was by immunoSEQ multiplex PCR. The table includes some 32,000 clones, 87% detected once. Sequencing was performed on peripheral blood. The source of these receptors is a man between 60 and 75 years old with active COVID-19. The CDR3 runs from the conserved cysteine through the conserved F or W. Fields, in order: D gene, V gene, J gene, clone size, CDR3 protein, CDR3 DNA. The D gene is left open where the match is weak. Size is stated for part of the rows, as once, few or many counts, or as a class when the clone is expanded.

TRBD1	TRBV15	TRBJ1-2	NA	CATSRDRSFGYTF	TGTGCCACCAGCAGGGACAGGTCTTTTGGCTACACCTTC
NA	TRBV29-1	TRBJ2-7	NA	CSATVGVYEQYF	TGCAGCGCCACAGTCGGGGTTTACGAGCAGTACTTC
NA	TRBV7-6	TRBJ2-7	NA	CASSPGLSSSYEQYF	TGTGCCAGCAGCCCCGGACTCTCCAGCTCCTACGAGCAGTACTTC
NA	TRBV18	TRBJ2-3	NA	CASLTQGSTDTQYF	TGTGCCAGCCTAACCCAGGGGAGCACAGATACGCAGTATTTT
NA	TRBV5-1	TRBJ2-2	NA	CASSLRSAGYTGELFF	TGCGCCAGCAGCTTGAGGTCGGCGGGTTACACCGGGGAGCTGTTTTTT
TRBD1	TRBV6-5	TRBJ2-1	NA	CASRGQSYEQFF	TGTGCCAGCAGGGGACAGAGTTATGAGCAGTTCTTC
TRBD2	TRBV28	TRBJ2-7	once	CASRPDGGGSYEQYF	TGTGCCAGCAGGCCAGACGGGGGGGGGTCCTACGAGCAGTACTTC
TRBD1	TRBV9	TRBJ1-4	few	CASSVGQGRATNEKLFF	TGTGCCAGCAGCGTGGGACAGGGGCGTGCAACTAATGAAAAACTGTTTTTT
NA	TRBV3-1/TRBV3-2	TRBJ1-2	NA	CASSRGREANYGYTF	TGTGCCAGCAGCCGAGGACGGGAAGCTAACTATGGCTACACCTTC
NA	TRBV12-3/TRBV12-4	TRBJ2-2	NA	CASSLTQGGELFF	TGTGCCAGCAGTTTAACGCAGGGCGGGGAGCTGTTTTTT
TRBD2	TRBV29-1	TRBJ2-5	NA	CSVAEREFLETQYF	TGCAGCGTTGCAGAGCGGGAGTTCTTAGAGACCCAGTACTTC
NA	TRBV11-2	TRBJ1-6	NA	CASSLGAGSSYNSPLHF	TGTGCCAGCAGCTTAGGGGCGGGGAGCTCCTATAATTCACCCCTCCACTTT
NA	TRBV29-1	TRBJ1-2	NA	CSVGQINYGYTF	TGCAGCGTTGGCCAGATTAACTATGGCTACACCTTC
TRBD2	TRBV14	TRBJ2-3	once	CASSQMPGLAGKYTQYF	TGTGCCAGCAGCCAAATGCCGGGACTAGCGGGAAAGTATACGCAGTATTTT
TRBD2	TRBV3-1/TRBV3-2	TRBJ2-5	once	CASSHTEPGGETQYF	TGTGCCAGCAGCCATACAGAGCCCGGGGGGGAGACCCAGTACTTC
NA	TRBV29-1	TRBJ2-1	NA	CSVEDPGKSSYNEQFF	TGCAGCGTTGAAGATCCGGGGAAAAGCTCCTACAATGAGCAGTTCTTC
NA	TRBV2	TRBJ2-3	NA	CALRRSPQYF	TGTGCCCTCAGACGGAGTCCGCAGTATTTT
TRBD1	TRBV6-5	TRBJ1-2	NA	CASSYTGQGRGYTF	TGTGCCAGCAGTTACACAGGACAGGGTCGTGGCTACACCTTC
TRBD2	TRBV29-1	TRBJ2-1	NA	CSVDGLAGYSYNEQFF	TGCAGCGTTGATGGTCTAGCGGGCTACTCCTACAATGAGCAGTTCTTC
TRBD1	TRBV6-6	TRBJ1-4	NA	CASLTPGGGMSEKLFF	TGTGCCAGCCTCACCCCAGGGGGCGGGATGAGTGAAAAACTGTTTTTT
TRBD2	TRBV19	TRBJ2-7	NA	CASSIGRSYEQYF	TGTGCCAGTAGTATCGGGAGGTCCTACGAGCAGTACTTC
NA	TRBV9	TRBJ2-1	few	CASSVPEGNEQFF	TGTGCCAGCAGCGTTCCCGAGGGCAATGAGCAGTTCTTC
NA	TRBV4-3	TRBJ2-3	once	CASSQDREVNTDTQYF	TGCGCCAGCAGCCAAGATCGCGAAGTTAACACAGATACGCAGTATTTT
TRBD1	TRBV13	TRBJ1-1	NA	CASSVRRQGASEAFF	TGTGCCAGCAGCGTCCGCCGGCAGGGGGCCTCTGAAGCTTTCTTT
TRBD1	TRBV7-2	TRBJ1-5	NA	CASSTRTGGNQPQHF	TGTGCCAGCAGCACACGGACAGGGGGCAATCAGCCCCAGCATTTT
NA	TRBV5-1	TRBJ2-2	NA	CASSAPGTGELFF	TGCGCCAGCAGCGCCCCCGGCACCGGGGAGCTGTTTTTT
NA	TRBV7-9	TRBJ2-7	once	CASSSARVDEQYF	TGTGCCAGCAGCTCAGCCAGGGTTGACGAGCAGTACTTC
NA	TRBV21-1	TRBJ2-4	NA	CASTNNRGRVAKNIQYF	TGTGCCAGCACCAACAACAGGGGACGAGTGGCCAAAAACATTCAGTACTTC
TRBD1	TRBV5-1	TRBJ1-2	NA	CASSGVGQGSSGYTF	TGCGCCAGCAGCGGCGTGGGACAGGGGAGTTCTGGCTACACCTTC
TRBD2	TRBV9	TRBJ2-1	NA	CASSVAELGGRAYYNEQFF	TGTGCCAGCAGCGTAGCCGAATTAGGCGGGAGGGCCTATTACAATGAGCAGTTCTTC